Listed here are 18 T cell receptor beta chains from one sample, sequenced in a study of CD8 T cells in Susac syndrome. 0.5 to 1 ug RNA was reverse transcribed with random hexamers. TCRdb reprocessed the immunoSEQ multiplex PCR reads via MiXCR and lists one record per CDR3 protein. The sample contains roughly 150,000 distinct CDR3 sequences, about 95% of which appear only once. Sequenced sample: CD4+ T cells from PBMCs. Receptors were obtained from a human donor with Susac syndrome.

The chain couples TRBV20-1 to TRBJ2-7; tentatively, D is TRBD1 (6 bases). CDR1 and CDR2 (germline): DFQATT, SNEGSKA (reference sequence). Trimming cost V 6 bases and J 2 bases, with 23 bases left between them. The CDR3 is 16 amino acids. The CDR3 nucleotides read TGCAGTGCGCATATTTCCGGGACAAGGCTAACCTACGAGCAGTACTTC. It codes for CSAHISGTRLTYEQYF.

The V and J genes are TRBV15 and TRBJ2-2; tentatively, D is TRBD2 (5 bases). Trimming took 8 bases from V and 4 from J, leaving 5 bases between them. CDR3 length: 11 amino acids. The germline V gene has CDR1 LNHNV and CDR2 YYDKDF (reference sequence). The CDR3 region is CATGSTGELFF. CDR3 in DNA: TGTGCCACCGGGAGCACCGGGGAGCTGTTTTTT.

The DNA for the CDR3 is TGTGCCAGCAGCCGACCGGGGTGTAACTACGAGCAGTACTTC. Translation: CASSRPGCNYEQYF. The V and J genes are TRBV21-1 and TRBJ2-7; the table's TRBD1 call for D was not verified on the DNA. TRBV21-1 is labeled a pseudogene. This CDR3 has 14 amino acids.

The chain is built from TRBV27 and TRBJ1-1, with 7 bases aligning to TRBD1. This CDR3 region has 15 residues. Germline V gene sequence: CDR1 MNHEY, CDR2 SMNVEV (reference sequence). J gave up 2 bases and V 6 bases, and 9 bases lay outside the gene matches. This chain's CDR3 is CASRRDSLINTEAFF. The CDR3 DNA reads TGTGCCAGCAGGAGGGACAGCCTGATTAACACTGAAGCTTTCTTT.

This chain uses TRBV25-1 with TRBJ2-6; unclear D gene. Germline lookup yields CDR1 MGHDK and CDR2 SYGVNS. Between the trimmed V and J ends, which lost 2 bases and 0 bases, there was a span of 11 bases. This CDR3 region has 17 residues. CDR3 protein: CASSEHGRPSGANVLTF. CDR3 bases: TGTGCCAGCAGTGAACACGGACGGCCCTCTGGGGCCAACGTCCTGACTTTC.

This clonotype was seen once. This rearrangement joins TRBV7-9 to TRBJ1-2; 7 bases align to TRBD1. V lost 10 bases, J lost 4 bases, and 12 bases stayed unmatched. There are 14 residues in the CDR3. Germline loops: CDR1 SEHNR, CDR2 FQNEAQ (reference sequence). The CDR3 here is CAITTGQAFYGYTF. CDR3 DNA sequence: TGTGCCATCACAACCGGACAGGCCTTCTATGGCTACACCTTC. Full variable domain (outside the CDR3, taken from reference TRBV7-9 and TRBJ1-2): DTGVSQNPRHKITKRGQNVTFRCDPISEHNRLYWYRQTLGQGPEFLTYFQNEAQLEKSRLLSDRFSAERPKGSFSTLEIQRTEQGDSAMYLCAITTGQAFYGYTFGSGTRLTVV.

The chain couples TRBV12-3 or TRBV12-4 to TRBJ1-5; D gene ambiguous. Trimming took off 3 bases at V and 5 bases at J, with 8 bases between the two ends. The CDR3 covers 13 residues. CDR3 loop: CASSLVLDQPQHF. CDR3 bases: TGTGCCAGCAGTTTGGTTTTGGATCAGCCCCAGCATTTT.

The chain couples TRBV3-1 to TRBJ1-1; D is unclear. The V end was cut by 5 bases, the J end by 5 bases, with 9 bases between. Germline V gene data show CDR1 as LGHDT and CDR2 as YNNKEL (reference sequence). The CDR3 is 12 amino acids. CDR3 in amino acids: CASSADGTEAFF. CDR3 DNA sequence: TGTGCCAGCAGCGCCGACGGTACTGAAGCTTTCTTT.

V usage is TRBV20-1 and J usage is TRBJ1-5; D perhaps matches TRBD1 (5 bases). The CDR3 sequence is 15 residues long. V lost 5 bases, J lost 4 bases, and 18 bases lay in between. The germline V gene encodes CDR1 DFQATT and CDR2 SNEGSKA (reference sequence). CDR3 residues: CSASQGTGANQPQHF. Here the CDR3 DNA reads TGCAGTGCTTCCCAAGGGACCGGCGCAAATCAGCCCCAGCATTTT.

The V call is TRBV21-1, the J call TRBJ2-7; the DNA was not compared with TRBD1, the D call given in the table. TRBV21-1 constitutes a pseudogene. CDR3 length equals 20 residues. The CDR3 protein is CASSKGMSDKSDIPTYEQYF. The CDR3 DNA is TGTGCCAGCAGCAAAGGAATGTCAGACAAATCGGACATCCCTACCTACGAGCAGTACTTC.

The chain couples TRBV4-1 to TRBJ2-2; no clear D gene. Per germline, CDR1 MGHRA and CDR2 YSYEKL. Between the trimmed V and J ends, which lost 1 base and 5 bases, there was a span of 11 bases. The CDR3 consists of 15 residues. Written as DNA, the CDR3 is TGCGCCAGCAGCCAAGTGAGCTCTTCGACCGGGGAGCTGTTTTTT. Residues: CASSQVSSSTGELFF.

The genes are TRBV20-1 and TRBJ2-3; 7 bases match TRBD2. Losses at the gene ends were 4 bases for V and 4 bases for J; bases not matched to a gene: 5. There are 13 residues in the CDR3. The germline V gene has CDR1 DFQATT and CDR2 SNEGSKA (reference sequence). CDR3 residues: CSATGRGADTQYF. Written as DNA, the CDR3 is TGCAGTGCTACAGGACGGGGGGCAGATACGCAGTATTTT.

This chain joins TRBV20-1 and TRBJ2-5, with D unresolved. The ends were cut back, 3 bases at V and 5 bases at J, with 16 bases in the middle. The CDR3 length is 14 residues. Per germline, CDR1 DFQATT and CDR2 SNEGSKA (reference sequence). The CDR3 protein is CSASGPNAWETQYF. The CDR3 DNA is TGCAGTGCTAGTGGGCCAAACGCGTGGGAGACCCAGTACTTC.

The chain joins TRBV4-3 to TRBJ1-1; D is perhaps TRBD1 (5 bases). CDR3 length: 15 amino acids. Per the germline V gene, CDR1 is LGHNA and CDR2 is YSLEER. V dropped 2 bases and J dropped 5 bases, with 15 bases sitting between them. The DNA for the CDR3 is TGCGCCAGCAGCCAAATCCGCTTCGGGGGGACTGAAGCTTTCTTT. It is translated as CASSQIRFGGTEAFF.

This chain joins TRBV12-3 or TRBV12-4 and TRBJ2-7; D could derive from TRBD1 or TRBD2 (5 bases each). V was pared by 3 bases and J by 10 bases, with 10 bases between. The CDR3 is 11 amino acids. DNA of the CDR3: TGTGCCAGCAGTTTTGGGGGTTTTCAGTACTTC. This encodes CASSFGGFQYF.

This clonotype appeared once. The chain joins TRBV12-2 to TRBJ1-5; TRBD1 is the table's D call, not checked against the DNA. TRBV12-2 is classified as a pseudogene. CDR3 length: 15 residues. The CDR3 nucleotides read TGTGCAAGTCGCCCCCGGACAGGGGAAGGGCAGCCCCAGCATTTT. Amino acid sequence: CASRPRTGEGQPQHF.

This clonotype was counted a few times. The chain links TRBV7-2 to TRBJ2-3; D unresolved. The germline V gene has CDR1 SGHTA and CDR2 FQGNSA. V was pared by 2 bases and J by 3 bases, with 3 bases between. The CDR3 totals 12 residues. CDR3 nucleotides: TGTGCCAGCAGCTTAAGGACAGATACGCAGTATTTT. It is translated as CASSLRTDTQYF.

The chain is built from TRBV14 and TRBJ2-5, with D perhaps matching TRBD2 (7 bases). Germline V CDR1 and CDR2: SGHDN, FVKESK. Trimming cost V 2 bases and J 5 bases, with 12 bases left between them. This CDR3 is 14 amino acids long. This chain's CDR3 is CASSQRGAGETQYF. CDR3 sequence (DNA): TGTGCCAGCAGCCAACGGGGGGCCGGGGAGACCCAGTACTTC.